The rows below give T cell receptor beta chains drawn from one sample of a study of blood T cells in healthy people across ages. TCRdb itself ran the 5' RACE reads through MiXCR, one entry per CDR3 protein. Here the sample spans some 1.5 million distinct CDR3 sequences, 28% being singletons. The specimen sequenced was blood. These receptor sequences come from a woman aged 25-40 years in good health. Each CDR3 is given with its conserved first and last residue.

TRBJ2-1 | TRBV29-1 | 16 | CSAGVSGGSSYNEQFF
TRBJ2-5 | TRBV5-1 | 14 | CASSSGGPQETQYF
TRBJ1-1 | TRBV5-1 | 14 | CASSQLGERAEAFF
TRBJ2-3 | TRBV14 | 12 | CASSQVRRTQYF
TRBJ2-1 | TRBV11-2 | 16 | CASSLTESGGVNEQFF
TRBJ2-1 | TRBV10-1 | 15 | CASSLGLAGDGEQFF
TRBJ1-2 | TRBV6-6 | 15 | CASRPLQGDGYGYTF
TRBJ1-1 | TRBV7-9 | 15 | CASSLAGERYTEAFF
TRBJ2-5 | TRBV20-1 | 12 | CSGGGVQETQYF
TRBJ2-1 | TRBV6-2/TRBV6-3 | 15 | CASSQLAGGPYIEFF
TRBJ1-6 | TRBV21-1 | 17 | CASSKNGKPQYNSPLHF
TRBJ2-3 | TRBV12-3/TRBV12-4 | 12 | CASSLAGPVKYF
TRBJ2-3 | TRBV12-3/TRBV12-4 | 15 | CASSFSGGSTDTQYF
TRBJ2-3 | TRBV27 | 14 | CASSLTSGRNTQYF
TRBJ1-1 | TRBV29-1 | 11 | CSVEGPGRAFF
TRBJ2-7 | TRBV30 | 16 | CAWSKSLTGADYEQYF
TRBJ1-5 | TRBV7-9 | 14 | CASSPPGVDQPQHF
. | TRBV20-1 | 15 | CSAPRDYWEYETQYF
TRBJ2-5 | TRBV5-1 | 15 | CASSTTGTVRETQYF
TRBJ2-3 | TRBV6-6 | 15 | CASRRGTSGFGTQYF
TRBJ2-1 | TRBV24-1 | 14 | CATSETSGLNEQFF
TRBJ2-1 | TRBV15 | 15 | CATSRDGLLHNEQFF
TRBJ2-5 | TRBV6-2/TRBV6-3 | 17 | CASSLGRTSGGRETQYF
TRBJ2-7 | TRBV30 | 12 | CAWSAVLREQYF
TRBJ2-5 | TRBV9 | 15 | CASSVEASDQETRYF
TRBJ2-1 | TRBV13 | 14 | CASNSGSSGDEQFF
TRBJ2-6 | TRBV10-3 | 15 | CAISDGQGGANVLTF
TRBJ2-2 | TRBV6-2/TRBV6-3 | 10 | CASGGRELFF
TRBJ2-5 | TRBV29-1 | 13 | CSPWVLPNNEQYF